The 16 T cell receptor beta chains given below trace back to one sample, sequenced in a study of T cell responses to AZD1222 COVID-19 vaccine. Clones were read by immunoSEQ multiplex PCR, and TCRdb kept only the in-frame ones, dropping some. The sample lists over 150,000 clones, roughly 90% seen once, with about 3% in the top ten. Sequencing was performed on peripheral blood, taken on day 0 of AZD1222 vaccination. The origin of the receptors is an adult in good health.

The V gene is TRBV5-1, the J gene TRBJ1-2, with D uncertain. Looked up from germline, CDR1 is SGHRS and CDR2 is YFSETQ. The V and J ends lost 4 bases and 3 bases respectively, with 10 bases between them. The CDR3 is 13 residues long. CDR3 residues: CASSNDGDYGYTF. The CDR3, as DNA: TGCGCCAGCAGCAACGACGGAGACTATGGCTACACCTTC.

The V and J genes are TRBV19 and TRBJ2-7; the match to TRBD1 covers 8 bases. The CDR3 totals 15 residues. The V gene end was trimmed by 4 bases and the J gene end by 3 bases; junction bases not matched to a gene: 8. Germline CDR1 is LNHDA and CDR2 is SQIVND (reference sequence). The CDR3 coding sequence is TGTGCCAGTAGTACTTGGACAGGGATGAGCTACGAGCAGTACTTC. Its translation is CASSTWTGMSYEQYF.

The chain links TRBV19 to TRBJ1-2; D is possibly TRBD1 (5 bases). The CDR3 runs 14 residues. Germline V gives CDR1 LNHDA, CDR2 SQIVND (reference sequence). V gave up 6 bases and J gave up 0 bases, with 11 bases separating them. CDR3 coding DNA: TGTGCCAGTAGCGGGACGCAAACTAACTATGGCTACACCTTC. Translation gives CASSGTQTNYGYTF.

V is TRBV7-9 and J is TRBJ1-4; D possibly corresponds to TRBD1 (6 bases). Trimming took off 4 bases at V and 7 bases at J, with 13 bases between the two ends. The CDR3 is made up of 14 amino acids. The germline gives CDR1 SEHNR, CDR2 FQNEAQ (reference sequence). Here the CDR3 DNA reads TGTGCCAGCAGCTCTCCCTTAGGGGGTGAAAAACTGTTTTTT. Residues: CASSSPLGGEKLFF.

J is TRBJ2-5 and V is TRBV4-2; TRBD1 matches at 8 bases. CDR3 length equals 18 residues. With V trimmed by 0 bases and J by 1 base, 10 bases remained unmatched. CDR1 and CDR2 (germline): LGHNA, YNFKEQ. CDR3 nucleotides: TGTGCCAGCAGCCAAGATCAGGGGACAGGAGATCGCCAAGAGACCCAGTACTTC. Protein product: CASSQDQGTGDRQETQYF.

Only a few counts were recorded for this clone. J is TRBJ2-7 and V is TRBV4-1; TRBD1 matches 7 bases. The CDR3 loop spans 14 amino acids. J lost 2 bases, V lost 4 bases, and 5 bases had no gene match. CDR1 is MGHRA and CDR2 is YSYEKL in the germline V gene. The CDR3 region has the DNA TGCGCCAGCAGCCTGATGACAGGGCCCTACGAGCAGTACTTC. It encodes CASSLMTGPYEQYF.

Here the CDR3 DNA reads TGTGCCAGCAGCTCCAGGGGGTATGATTCACCCCTCCACTTT. Its translation: CASSSRGYDSPLHF. The rearrangement links TRBV7-2 to TRBJ1-6; 7 nucleotides match TRBD1. This CDR3 has 14 residues. Per germline, CDR1 SGHTA and CDR2 FQGNSA. V lost 4 bases and J lost 8; bases outside the gene matches: 5.

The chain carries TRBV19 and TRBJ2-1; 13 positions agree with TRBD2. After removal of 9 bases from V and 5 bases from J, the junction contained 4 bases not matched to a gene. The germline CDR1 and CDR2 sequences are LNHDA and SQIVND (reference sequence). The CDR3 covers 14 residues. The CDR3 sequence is CASTGTSGNNEQFF. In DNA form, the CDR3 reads TGTGCCAGCACCGGGACTAGCGGGAACAATGAGCAGTTCTTC.

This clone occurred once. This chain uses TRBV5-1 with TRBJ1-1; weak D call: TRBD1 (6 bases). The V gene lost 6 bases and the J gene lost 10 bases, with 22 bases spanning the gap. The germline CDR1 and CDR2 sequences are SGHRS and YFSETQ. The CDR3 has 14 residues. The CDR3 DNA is TGCGCCAGCACCATGGGACACCCCGACTCTGGAGCTTTCTTT. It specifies CASTMGHPDSGAFF.

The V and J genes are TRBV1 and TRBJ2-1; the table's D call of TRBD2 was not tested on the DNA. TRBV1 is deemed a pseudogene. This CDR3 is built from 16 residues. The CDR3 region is CTSSPSQTSPPHEQFF. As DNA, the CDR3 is TGCACCAGCAGCCCCTCACAGACTAGCCCCCCTCATGAGCAGTTCTTC.

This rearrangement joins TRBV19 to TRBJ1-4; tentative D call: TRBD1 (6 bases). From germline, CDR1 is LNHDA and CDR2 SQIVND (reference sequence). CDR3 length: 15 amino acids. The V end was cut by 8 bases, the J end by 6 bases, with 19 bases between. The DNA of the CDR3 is TGTGCCAGTGGCCAATCCAGGGGTGAGGATGAAAAACTGTTTTTT. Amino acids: CASGQSRGEDEKLFF. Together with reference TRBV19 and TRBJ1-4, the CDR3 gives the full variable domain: DGGITQSPKYLFRKEGQNVTLSCEQNLNHDAMYWYRQDPGQGLRLIYYSQIVNDFQKGDIAEGYSVSREKKESFPLTVTSAQKNPTAFYLCASGQSRGEDEKLFFGSGTQLSVL.

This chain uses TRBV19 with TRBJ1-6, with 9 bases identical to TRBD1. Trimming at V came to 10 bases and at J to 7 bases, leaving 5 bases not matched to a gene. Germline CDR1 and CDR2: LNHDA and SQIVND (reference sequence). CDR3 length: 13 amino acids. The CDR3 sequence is CATRTGVNSPLHF. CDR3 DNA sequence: TGTGCCACCCGGACAGGGGTAAATTCACCCCTCCACTTT.

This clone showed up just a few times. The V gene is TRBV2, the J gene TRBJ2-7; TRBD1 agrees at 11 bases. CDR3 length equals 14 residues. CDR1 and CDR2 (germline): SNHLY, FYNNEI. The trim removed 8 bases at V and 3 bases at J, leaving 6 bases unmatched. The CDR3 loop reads CASGRTGGSYEQYF. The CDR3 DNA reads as TGTGCCAGCGGGCGGACAGGGGGCAGCTACGAGCAGTACTTC.

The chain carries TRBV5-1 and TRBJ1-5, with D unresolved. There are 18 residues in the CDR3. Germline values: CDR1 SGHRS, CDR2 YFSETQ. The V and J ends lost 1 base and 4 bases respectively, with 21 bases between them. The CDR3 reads CASSLRPVGVGVNQPQHF. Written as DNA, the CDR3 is TGCGCCAGCAGCTTGCGCCCGGTCGGAGTGGGCGTAAATCAGCCCCAGCATTTT.

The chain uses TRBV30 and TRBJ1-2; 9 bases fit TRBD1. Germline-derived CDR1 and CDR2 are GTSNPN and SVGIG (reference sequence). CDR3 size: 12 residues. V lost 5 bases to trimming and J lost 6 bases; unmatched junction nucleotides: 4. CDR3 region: CAWEDRGDGYTF. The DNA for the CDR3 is TGTGCCTGGGAAGACAGGGGGGATGGCTACACCTTC. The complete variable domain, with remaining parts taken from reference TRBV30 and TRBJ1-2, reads SQTIHQWPATLVQPVGSPLSLECTVEGTSNPNLYWYRQAAGRGLQLLFYSVGIGQISSEVPQNLSASRPQDRQFILSSKKLLLSDSGFYLCAWEDRGDGYTFGSGTRLTVV.

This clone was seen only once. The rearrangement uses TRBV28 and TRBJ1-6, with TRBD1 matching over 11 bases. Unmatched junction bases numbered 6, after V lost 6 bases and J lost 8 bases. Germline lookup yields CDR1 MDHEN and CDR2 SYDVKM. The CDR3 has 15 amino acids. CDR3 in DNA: TGTGCCAGCAGAGGGACAGGGGGTACGGATTCACCCCTCCACTTT. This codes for CASRGTGGTDSPLHF.